These 12 T cell receptor beta chains originate from one sample sequenced in a study of radiotherapy plus CTLA-4 blockade in lung cancer. This table comes from immunoSEQ multiplex PCR, and its TCRdb copy is limited to in-frame clones, with some not included. The sample has some 110,000 clones, 81% seen once; the top ten hold about 3.5%. The sequences come from peripheral blood, collected from a patient treated with radiotherapy plus ipilimumab. The receptors come from a human donor with non-small cell lung cancer that progressed on radiotherapy plus ipilimumab. Some clones in this sample may be carry-over from other donors' samples.

This clone has more than one count but fewer than ten. The chain employs TRBV5-6 and TRBJ2-7, with D perhaps matching TRBD1 (6 bases). Germline V CDR1 and CDR2: SGHDT, YYEEEE. CDR3 length: 14 residues. V was trimmed by 6 bases and J by 2 bases, leaving 15 bases between them. The CDR3 sequence is CASIIRQVPYEQYF. The CDR3 coding sequence is TGTGCCAGCATCATCAGACAGGTACCCTACGAGCAGTACTTC.

The chain is built from TRBV27 and TRBJ2-6, with no clear D. This CDR3 comprises 14 residues. The V gene lost 1 base and the J gene lost 3 bases, with 4 bases spanning the gap. Germline CDR1 MNHEY, CDR2 SMNVEV (reference sequence). The CDR3 spells CASSLLGGANVLTF. Here the CDR3 DNA reads TGTGCCAGCAGTTTATTGGGTGGGGCCAACGTCCTGACTTTC.

This chain links TRBV11-3 with TRBJ1-1; no firm D call. The CDR3 covers 13 residues. Per germline, CDR1 SGHNT and CDR2 YENEEA. Trimming shortened V by 4 bases and J by 3 bases, and 9 bases separated the two germline ends. The CDR3 DNA sequence: TGTGCCAGCAGCTATAGGAGGCACACTGAAGCTTTCTTT. Encoded protein: CASSYRRHTEAFF.

As regards this clone: The germline gene is not matched at one end of the junction; a read error may be the cause. CDR3 region: CASSEDRALRDYGYTF. Written as DNA, the CDR3 is TGCGCCAGCAGCGAAGACAGAGCGCTAAGGGACTATGGCTACACCTTC. The rearrangement joins TRBV4-3 to TRBJ1-2, with D possibly being TRBD1 (5 bases). In germline, CDR1 is LGHNA, CDR2 YSLEER. This CDR3 is built from 16 residues.

The chain combines TRBV7-3 with TRBJ2-2; D remains unclear. The CDR3 consists of 14 residues. CDR1 SGHTA and CDR2 FQGTGA come from the germline V gene. Trimming pared 1 base from V and 6 bases from J, leaving 9 bases between. CDR3 loop: CASSLMPESGELFF. DNA for the CDR3: TGTGCCAGCAGCTTAATGCCCGAATCCGGGGAGCTGTTTTTT.

This clone showed up just a few times. V usage is TRBV29-1 and J usage is TRBJ1-2; no reliable D call. The germline V gene encodes CDR1 SQVTM and CDR2 ANQGSEA. Deletions cut 3 bases from V and 3 bases from J, with 5 bases between. The CDR3 has 11 amino acids. CDR3 residues: CSVEQDYGYTF. The DNA for the CDR3 is TGCAGCGTTGAGCAGGACTATGGCTACACCTTC.

V and J are TRBV7-3 and TRBJ2-1; TRBD1 is a possible D gene (6 bases). Trimming took off 1 base at V and 2 bases at J, with 12 bases between the two ends. CDR3 length: 16 residues. In germline, CDR1 is SGHTA, CDR2 FQGTGA. CDR3 in DNA: TGTGCCAGCAGCTTAAGGAGGTCAGGGGCCTACAATGAGCAGTTCTTC. It codes for CASSLRRSGAYNEQFF. The full variable domain, with the rest looked up from reference TRBV7-3 and TRBJ2-1, is GAGVSQTPSNKVTEKGKYVELRCDPISGHTALYWYRQSLGQGPEFLIYFQGTGAADDSGLPNDRFFAVRPEGSVSTLKIQRTERGDSAVYLCASSLRRSGAYNEQFFGPGTRLTVL.

V and J are TRBV9 and TRBJ2-2, with 8 bases aligning to TRBD2. V was clipped by 4 bases and J by 2 bases; unmatched bases: 7. Germline assignment: CDR1 SGDLS and CDR2 YYNGEE. This CDR3 has 16 residues. CDR3 nucleotide sequence: TGTGCCAGCAGCATTTTAGCGGGGACCAACACCGGGGAGCTGTTTTTT. This encodes CASSILAGTNTGELFF.

This clone came up once. V is TRBV27 and J is TRBJ2-5; 13 bases are a match to TRBD2. J gave up 4 bases and V 5 bases, and 13 bases lay outside the gene matches. The CDR3 consists of 18 residues. The germline gives CDR1 MNHEY, CDR2 SMNVEV (reference sequence). In DNA, the CDR3 is TGTGCCAGCAGTCTCCTGACTAGCGGGGGGCCGTCGGGAGAGACCCAGTACTTC. As protein: CASSLLTSGGPSGETQYF.

The chain has TRBV7-2 and TRBJ2-4, with TRBD2 matching 16 bases. The ends lost 5 bases at V and 12 bases at J; junction bases unmatched: 10. The germline gives CDR1 SGHTA, CDR2 FQGNSA. The CDR3 consists of 16 residues. CDR3 coding DNA: TGTGCCAGCAGCCCACAAACCGGGACTAGCGGGGGGGCTCAGTACTTC. Encoded protein: CASSPQTGTSGGAQYF. The full variable domain, completed using reference TRBV7-2 and TRBJ2-4, is GAGVSQSPSNKVTEKGKDVELRCDPISGHTALYWYRQSLGQGLEFLIYFQGNSAPDKSGLPSDRFSAERTGGSVSTLTIQRTQQEDSAVYLCASSPQTGTSGGAQYFGAGTRLSVL.

V is TRBV2 and J is TRBJ1-4; D possibly corresponds to TRBD1 (5 bases). The CDR3 has 13 residues. The germline V and J ends were trimmed by 9 bases and 7 bases, with 15 bases remaining between them. The germline gives CDR1 SNHLY, CDR2 FYNNEI. The CDR3 here is CASTGLLAEKLFF. In DNA form, the CDR3 reads TGTGCCAGTACGGGACTACTTGCTGAAAAACTGTTTTTT.

This clone occurred a few times. The rearrangement uses TRBV5-4 and TRBJ2-3; no clear D. The CDR3 totals 12 residues. Germline-derived CDR1 and CDR2 are SGHNT and YYREEE (reference sequence). Trimming pared 0 bases from V and 7 bases from J, leaving 6 bases between. This CDR3 is CASSLVGYTQYF. The CDR3 nucleotides are TGTGCCAGCAGCTTGGTGGGCTATACGCAGTATTTT.